This entry lists 22 T cell receptor beta chains sequenced from one sample in a study of CD8+ T cells in alopecia areata. Extracted from the samples, RNA was reverse transcribed into cDNA to serve as the sequencing template. Repertoires were generated with immunoSEQ multiplex PCR, while TCRdb's copy carries only in-frame clones and drops some. Among under 250,000 clones listed, approximately 52% were seen once. The specimen comprised CD4+ T cells sorted from blood, sampled at week 0. Receptor source: a human donor with alopecia areata.

In its sample, this clone was seen a few times. The rearrangement joins TRBV29-1 to TRBJ1-1; 8 bases match TRBD1. The CDR3 has 14 amino acids. V was clipped by 7 bases and J by 2 bases; unmatched bases: 9. Germline V gene data show CDR1 as SQVTM and CDR2 as ANQGSEA. CDR3 protein: CSALGQALNTEAFF. Here the CDR3 DNA reads TGCAGCGCCCTGGGACAGGCCTTAAACACTGAAGCTTTCTTT.

The chain is built from TRBV6-5 and TRBJ1-2; maybe TRBD1 (6 bases). CDR1 and CDR2 (germline): MNHEY, SVGAGI. The CDR3 sequence is 13 residues long. The ends were cut back, 5 bases at V and 11 bases at J, with 18 bases in the middle. Here the CDR3 DNA reads TGTGCCAGCAGTCTGGACAGTCGGACAGTGTACACCTTC. Its protein product is CASSLDSRTVYTF.

The chain joins TRBV7-9 to TRBJ2-3; no reliable D call. V gave up 0 bases and J gave up 4 bases, with 8 bases separating them. The CDR3 extends over 14 amino acids. Germline V lookup: CDR1 SEHNR, CDR2 FQNEAQ (reference sequence). The CDR3 DNA sequence: TGTGCCAGCAGCTTAGCCGGGTACTCAGATACGCAGTATTTT. The encoded protein is CASSLAGYSDTQYF.

The chain is built from TRBV7-2 and TRBJ1-2, with 9 bases lining up with TRBD1. J was trimmed by 4 bases and V by 6 bases; bases with no gene match: 6. In germline, CDR1 is SGHTA, CDR2 FQGNSA. The CDR3 has 14 amino acids. CDR3 region: CASSWTGDSYGYTF. CDR3 DNA: TGTGCCAGCAGTTGGACAGGGGACTCCTATGGCTACACCTTC.

The rearrangement uses TRBV5-4 and TRBJ2-3; D not resolved. V lost 0 bases and J 2 bases, leaving 10 bases between the germline ends. Germline-derived CDR1 and CDR2 are SGHNT and YYREEE (reference sequence). The CDR3 is 15 amino acids. CDR3 sequence: CASSLGHIPTDTQYF. The CDR3 DNA sequence: TGTGCCAGCAGCTTGGGGCACATACCCACAGATACGCAGTATTTT. The complete variable domain, with remaining parts taken from reference TRBV5-4 and TRBJ2-3, reads ETGVTQSPTHLIKTRGQQVTLRCSSQSGHNTVSWYQQALGQGPQFIFQYYREEENGRGNFPPRFSGLQFPNYSSELNVNALELDDSALYLCASSLGHIPTDTQYFGPGTRLTVL.

CDR3 sequence: CSVARGGSEAFF. The CDR3 coding sequence is TGCAGCGTGGCCCGGGGTGGGTCTGAAGCTTTCTTT. This chain links TRBV29-1 with TRBJ1-1; D not resolved. This CDR3 region has 12 residues. Trimming stripped 6 bases from V and 6 bases from J, with 14 bases between. The V gene's germline CDR1 is SQVTM and CDR2 ANQGSEA.

The rearrangement links TRBV6-1 to TRBJ1-4; 11 nucleotides match TRBD1. This CDR3 comprises 15 residues. V was clipped by 4 bases and J by 5 bases; unmatched bases: 3. Germline CDR1 is MNHNS and CDR2 is SASEGT. This chain's CDR3 is CASSGRTGGNEKLFF. The CDR3 coding sequence is TGTGCCAGCAGTGGACGGACAGGGGGCAATGAAAAACTGTTTTTT.

J is TRBJ2-1 and V is TRBV30, with 7 bases matching TRBD2. Germline CDR1 is GTSNPN and CDR2 is SVGIG (reference sequence). The CDR3 is 16 residues long. The J segment lost 4 bases and the V segment lost 0 bases, leaving 9 bases of the junction unmatched. The CDR3 region is CAWSVKEGRGYNEQFF. The CDR3, as DNA: TGTGCCTGGAGTGTTAAGGAGGGGAGGGGATACAATGAGCAGTTCTTC.

The rearrangement joins TRBV29-1 to TRBJ2-4; TRBD2 matches 8 bases. The J segment lost 6 bases and the V segment lost 4 bases, leaving 5 bases of the junction unmatched. Germline V lookup: CDR1 SQVTM, CDR2 ANQGSEA. The length of the CDR3 is 13 residues. DNA for the CDR3: TGCAGCGTTGGGGGACTAGGGTTAAACATTCAGTACTTC. Protein: CSVGGLGLNIQYF. Looking up the rest from reference TRBV29-1 and TRBJ2-4 gives the full variable domain: SAVISQKPSRDICQRGTSLTIQCQVDSQVTMMFWYRQQPGQSLTLIATANQGSEATYESGFVIDKFPISRPNLTFSTLTVSNMSPEDSSIYLCSVGGLGLNIQYFGAGTRLSVL.

The table lists this clone with a few counts. V and J are TRBV10-3 and TRBJ2-7; D is undetermined. V was pared by 2 bases and J by 0 bases, with 8 bases between. CDR1 and CDR2 (germline): ENHRY, SYGVKD. The CDR3 extends over 14 amino acids. The CDR3 DNA sequence: TGTGCCATCAGTGAGCGGGCGGACTCCTACGAGCAGTACTTC. This translates into CAISERADSYEQYF.

The J gene is TRBJ2-7, the V gene TRBV6-5; TRBD2 matches 10 bases. This CDR3 has 14 residues. The germline gives CDR1 MNHEY, CDR2 SVGAGI. J gave up 5 bases and V 2 bases, and 3 bases lay outside the gene matches. The CDR3 DNA sequence: TGTGCCAGCAGTTACAAGGGACTAGCGAACGAGCAGTACTTC. Residues: CASSYKGLANEQYF.

This chain links TRBV27 with TRBJ2-5; TRBD2 might be the D (7 bases). Germline V gene lookup returns CDR1 MNHEY and CDR2 SMNVEV (reference sequence). This CDR3 has 17 residues. The V gene lost 3 bases and the J gene lost 6 bases, with 23 bases spanning the gap. CDR3 protein: CASSFGRSRGLMKTQYF. The CDR3 DNA reads TGTGCCAGCAGTTTTGGCAGGAGCAGGGGACTAATGAAGACCCAGTACTTC.

This chain connects TRBV2 to TRBJ2-1; D gene uncertain. The CDR3 is 16 amino acids. The germline V gene encodes CDR1 SNHLY and CDR2 FYNNEI. V was shortened by 8 bases and J by 2 bases, with 19 bases between the two germline ends. The CDR3 region is CASARIGERTYNEQFF. The CDR3 DNA sequence: TGTGCCAGCGCTCGAATTGGCGAAAGAACCTACAATGAGCAGTTCTTC.

The genes are TRBV30 and TRBJ2-4; D is undetermined. From germline, CDR1 is GTSNPN and CDR2 SVGIG (reference sequence). The CDR3 sequence is 15 residues long. Trimming took off 2 bases at V and 0 bases at J, with 11 bases between the two ends. This CDR3 reads CAWSLGALAKNIQYF. The CDR3 nucleotides are TGTGCCTGGAGTTTAGGCGCATTAGCCAAAAACATTCAGTACTTC.

This clone was counted between two and nine times. The V gene is TRBV12-5, the J gene TRBJ2-2; perhaps TRBD1 as D (5 bases). The CDR3 is 16 amino acids. Germline values: CDR1 LGHNT, CDR2 FRNRAP. Trimming pared 2 bases from V and 2 bases from J, leaving 12 bases between. The CDR3 bases are TGTGCTAGTGGTTTGTTCGTGACAGCAAACACCGGGGAGCTGTTTTTT. Encoded protein: CASGLFVTANTGELFF.

The chain is built from TRBV4-2 and TRBJ1-5; D is unresolved. The CDR3 consists of 12 residues. The ends were cut back, 2 bases at V and 4 bases at J, with 3 bases in the middle. Germline lookup yields CDR1 LGHNA and CDR2 YNFKEQ. In DNA, the CDR3 is TGTGCCAGCAGCCAAAGAAATCAGCCCCAGCATTTT. Translating gives CASSQRNQPQHF.

The chain carries TRBV5-4 and TRBJ2-6; D may be TRBD1 (5 bases). Trimming removed 1 base at V and 7 bases at J, with 12 bases between. CDR1 is SGHNT and CDR2 is YYREEE in the germline V gene (reference sequence). The CDR3 contains 15 residues. CDR3 amino acids: CASSLQGLGANVLTF. The CDR3, as DNA: TGTGCCAGCAGCTTGCAGGGTTTAGGAGCCAACGTCCTGACTTTC.

CDR3 region: CASSLQLDTQYF. Written as DNA, the CDR3 is TGTGCCAGCAGCCTCCAGCTTGATACGCAGTATTTT. The chain recombines TRBV13 with TRBJ2-3; D is undetermined. The V end was cut by 5 bases, the J end by 6 bases, with 9 bases between. The CDR3 runs to 12 residues. The germline V gene has CDR1 PRHDT and CDR2 FYEKMQ (reference sequence).

The V gene is TRBV11-1, the J gene TRBJ2-7; 10 bases fit TRBD1. The germline V gene encodes CDR1 SGHAT and CDR2 FQDESV (reference sequence). The V and J ends lost 7 bases and 6 bases, in that order; junction bases with no gene match: 6. The CDR3 sequence is 13 residues long. In nucleotides, the CDR3 is TGTGCCAGCACCCGGGACAGGGGTTCCGAGCAGTACTTC. It yields the protein CASTRDRGSEQYF.

This chain uses TRBV7-9 with TRBJ1-1; D gene unclear. The CDR3 has 14 amino acids. CDR1 is SEHNR and CDR2 is FQNEAQ in the germline V gene (reference sequence). V was pared by 1 base and J by 1 base, with 7 bases between. The CDR3 nucleotides are TGTGCCAGCAGCTTAGGTCTCGAGAACACTGAAGCTTTCTTT. Its protein is CASSLGLENTEAFF.

The chain carries TRBV25-1 and TRBJ1-1; maybe TRBD1 (6 bases). V was cut by 10 bases and J by 8 bases, with 14 bases left in between. The CDR3 runs to 11 residues. Germline lookup yields CDR1 MGHDK and CDR2 SYGVNS. This CDR3 is CATTLRGEAFF. As DNA, the CDR3 is TGTGCCACCACCCTCAGGGGCGAAGCTTTCTTT.

The chain couples TRBV29-1 to TRBJ1-2, with D unclear. V was pared by 5 bases and J by 4 bases, with 8 bases between. Germline V CDR1 and CDR2: SQVTM, ANQGSEA. The CDR3 sequence is 11 residues long. As DNA, the CDR3 is TGCAGCGTTAAGGCCTTCTATGGCTACACCTTC. Encoded protein: CSVKAFYGYTF.